Reported below is one T cell receptor beta chain. Per the study methods: Reference gene primers were amplified, and this amplification served to estimate nucleated cell counts. TCRdb keeps only in-frame clones here, not all; method: immunoSEQ multiplex PCR. V, J and clone size reflect that table, while D and trimming were determined from the DNA. This repertoire shows approximately 150,000 clones, approximately 88% found once; its top ten account for more than 2%. V was clipped by 2 bases and J by 4 bases, with 13 bases between them. Germline assignment: CDR1 SGHTS and CDR2 YDEGEE. CDR3 length equals 14 residues. The data belong to a study of blood T cell repertoires in COVID-19. Study context: Samples of COVID-19 (acute and convalescent) were obtained from the United States, Italy and Spain. The analysed material was cDNA or gDNA that came from T cells, B-cell-depleted T cells, or PBMCs.

The source is a man between 65 and 79 years old with acute or convalescent COVID-19. The source material was peripheral blood. The chain recombines TRBV5-8 with TRBJ2-7; D is undetermined. The CDR3 is CASSFAGRSYEQYF. Written as DNA, the CDR3 is TGTGCCAGCAGCTTTGCCGGTCGTTCGTACGAGCAGTACTTC.